Sequencing of this T cell receptor beta chain was carried out in a study of T-cell reconstitution after alpha-beta-depleted transplantation in children. Germline V lookup: CDR1 SGHTA, CDR2 FQGNSA. This CDR3 contains 15 residues. V lost 2 bases and J 6 bases, leaving 15 bases between the germline ends. It was with unique molecular identifiers that the TCRbeta library was prepared. TCRdb called the PCR reads again in MiXCR, with one record for every CDR3 protein. The data hold about 500,000 distinct CDR3 sequences, with about 33% observed a single time. This clonotype was sampled from a human donor who donated a stem cell graft to a child with aplastic anemia. The J gene is TRBJ2-3, the V gene TRBV7-2, with D unclear. The source material was PBMCs from the stem cell graft donor, sampled from the stem cell graft. CDR3 coding DNA: TGTGCCAGCAGCTTAAAACGCGGCGGAGCTGATACGCAGTATTTT. As protein: CASSLKRGGADTQYF. Supplemented by reference TRBV7-2 and TRBJ2-3, the full variable domain reads GAGVSQSPSNKVTEKGKDVELRCDPISGHTALYWYRQSLGQGLEFLIYFQGNSAPDKSGLPSDRFSAERTGGSVSTLTIQRTQQEDSAVYLCASSLKRGGADTQYFGPGTRLTVL.